This T cell receptor beta chain was obtained from a study of tumor-infiltrating lymphocytes in primary liver carcinoma. Study background: The patients comprised men and women between the ages of 30 and 69 years. Tumors were staged T1-T3 N0M0 and measured 4.2 to 10 cm across. Findings and limits, study-wide: Present in all five tumor regions were only about 7-25% of the top clones. Tumor samples exhibited a significantly greater top-250-clone fraction than blood samples (p = 0.039).

A primer matching the constant region was used to make TCR beta cDNA from approximately 520 ng of total RNA. ARM-PCR was slightly modified, and three nested multiplex PCR rounds with it gave rise to the TCR beta libraries. From the multiplex PCR reads, TCRdb called clonotypes with MiXCR, one entry per CDR3 protein. The repertoire has 100,000 to 150,000 distinct CDR3 sequences, 55% to 75% of them found once; the top ten carry approximately 8.9%. Comments on this clonotype: The antigen is not known. A read error may account for a junction end that differs from germline.

Investigators took RNA and DNA out together from about 20-30 mg of unsorted bulk tissue. The source of this sequence is a woman aged 60-75 years with primary liver carcinoma and hepatitis B virus infection. Material: liver tumor tissue from sampling region 3. Subset in this sample: tumor region T3, left-lateral pole.

The CDR3 DNA sequence: TGCAGCTCCTTGACTAGCGACACAGGTACGCAGTATTTT. Its translation is CSSLTSDTGTQYF. The chain employs TRBV29-1 and TRBJ2-3, with 8 bases matching TRBD2. Germline-derived CDR1 and CDR2 are SQVTM and ANQGSEA. The CDR3 sequence is 13 residues long.